Sequencing of this TCR beta chain was carried out in a study of cytomegalovirus exposure and HLA in healthy donors. From germline, CDR1 is SGHNT and CDR2 YYREEE (reference sequence). CDR3 length equals 17 residues. Trimming removed 4 bases from V and 0 bases from J; junction bases left unmatched: 4. PCR employed 60 Vbeta and 13 Jbeta primers. Clones were read by immunoSEQ multiplex PCR, and TCRdb kept only the in-frame ones, dropping some. The sample includes roughly 100,000 clones, 85% seen only once; the top ten take about 3.9%. What was sequenced was PBMCs. This receptor was obtained from a young man in good health and CMV-seronegative. This rearrangement joins TRBV5-4 to TRBJ2-1, with 13 positions matching TRBD2. This chain's CDR3 is CASSLGLAGSSYNEQFF. For the CDR3, the DNA is TGTGCCAGCAGCCTGGGACTAGCGGGGAGCTCCTACAATGAGCAGTTCTTC.